The 10 T cell receptor beta chains reported below all come from one sample, sequenced in a study of CD8+ T cells in alopecia areata. The treatment denotes: oral pan-JAK inhibitor, 5-10 mg twice daily. Extraction of RNA preceded its reverse transcription into cDNA, which served as the sequencing template. TCRdb keeps only in-frame clones here, not all; method: immunoSEQ multiplex PCR. The table lists 200,000 to 250,000 clones, about 64% of them singletons, with 4.2% in the top ten. The sequencing used CD4+ T cells sorted from blood, collected at week 4, from a patient treated with tofacitinib. The receptors were gathered from a human donor with alopecia areata.

This clone has just one count. J is TRBJ1-5 and V is TRBV6-6; D is uncertain. This CDR3 contains 15 residues. With 0 bases removed from V and 4 bases from J, the gap between germline ends came to 10 bases. CDR1 and CDR2 from the germline V gene are MNHNY and SVGAGI (reference sequence). The DNA of the CDR3 is TGTGCCAGCAGTTACTCCCGACCCACAAATCAGCCCCAGCATTTT. It translates to CASSYSRPTNQPQHF.

The chain recombines TRBV25-1 with TRBJ2-3; D uncertain. Germline V gene sequence: CDR1 MGHDK, CDR2 SYGVNS. The CDR3 runs to 13 residues. V was clipped by 7 bases and J by 3 bases, with 11 bases between them. Here the CDR3 reads CASTPLGTDTQYF. The DNA of the CDR3 is TGTGCCAGCACCCCTTTGGGAACAGATACGCAGTATTTT.

This clone has more than one count but fewer than ten. This chain connects TRBV4-3 to TRBJ1-2, with a weak D call TRBD1 (5 bases). Per the germline V gene, CDR1 is LGHNA and CDR2 is YSLEER. The ends were cut back, 1 base at V and 7 bases at J, with 13 bases in the middle. The CDR3 covers 14 residues. CDR3 DNA: TGCGCCAGCAGCCAAGTAGCAGGGACTGGTGGCTACACCTTC. It encodes CASSQVAGTGGYTF.

This clone was detected only a few times. This chain uses TRBV4-3 with TRBJ1-2; possible D gene TRBD1, 6 bases. Looked up from germline, CDR1 is LGHNA and CDR2 is YSLEER. With 3 bases removed from V and 2 bases from J, the gap between germline ends came to 10 bases. The CDR3 sequence is 14 residues long. DNA of the CDR3: TGCGCCAGCAGCCATCCCGACAGGAACTATGGCTACACCTTC. This gives the protein CASSHPDRNYGYTF.

The chain uses TRBV25-1 and TRBJ1-6, with D possibly being TRBD1 (6 bases). The V gene lost 7 bases and the J gene lost 7 bases, with 20 bases spanning the gap. Germline CDR1 MGHDK, CDR2 SYGVNS. This CDR3 is built from 16 residues. The CDR3 reads CASTQAPGQQNSPLHF. CDR3 DNA sequence: TGTGCCAGCACTCAAGCCCCCGGACAGCAGAATTCACCCCTCCACTTT.

This clone occurred a few times. V gene TRBV27 combines with J gene TRBJ1-2; 8 nucleotides match TRBD1. J was trimmed by 0 bases and V by 7 bases; bases with no gene match: 10. The length of the CDR3 is 16 residues. CDR1 MNHEY and CDR2 SMNVEV come from the germline V gene (reference sequence). CDR3 residues: CASTRSGGMANYGYTF. The CDR3 bases are TGTGCCAGCACTCGTTCAGGGGGCATGGCTAACTATGGCTACACCTTC.

CDR3 sequence (DNA): TGTGCCAGCAGTTCCCCGTCGACTAGCGGGGGGGCGGGTACGCAGTATTTT. Translating it yields CASSSPSTSGGAGTQYF. The J gene is TRBJ2-3, the V gene TRBV27, with 14 bases lining up with TRBD2. CDR1 is MNHEY, CDR2 SMNVEV, per germline (reference sequence). The CDR3 contains 17 residues. Losses at the gene ends were 4 bases for V and 8 bases for J; bases not matched to a gene: 11.

V gene TRBV30 combines with J gene TRBJ1-6, with D uncertain. The CDR3 is made up of 15 amino acids. CDR1 and CDR2 (germline): GTSNPN, SVGIG (reference sequence). Deletions cut 3 bases from V and 0 bases from J, with 9 bases between. The CDR3 reads CAWRAGVSYNSPLHF. Written as DNA, the CDR3 is TGTGCCTGGAGGGCGGGAGTCTCCTATAATTCACCCCTCCACTTT.

The gene calls are TRBV6-6 and TRBJ2-5, with D tentatively TRBD1 or TRBD2 (5 bases each). The CDR3 sequence is 14 residues long. CDR1 MNHNY and CDR2 SVGAGI come from the germline V gene (reference sequence). V was pared by 5 bases and J by 9 bases, with 19 bases between. The DNA of the CDR3 is TGTGCCAGCAGTCGGACTTCGGGACCGCCGCCCCAGTACTTC. Its translation: CASSRTSGPPPQYF.

In its sample, this clone was seen a few times. The chain joins TRBV6-5 to TRBJ2-1; 9 positions match TRBD1. Germline values: CDR1 MNHEY, CDR2 SVGAGI. CDR3 length: 14 amino acids. With 7 bases clipped from V and 8 bases from J, the junction kept 9 bases outside the gene matches. CDR3 sequence (DNA): TGTGCCAGCACCGGGACAGGGTTGAGGGATGAGCAGTTCTTC. This codes for CASTGTGLRDEQFF.